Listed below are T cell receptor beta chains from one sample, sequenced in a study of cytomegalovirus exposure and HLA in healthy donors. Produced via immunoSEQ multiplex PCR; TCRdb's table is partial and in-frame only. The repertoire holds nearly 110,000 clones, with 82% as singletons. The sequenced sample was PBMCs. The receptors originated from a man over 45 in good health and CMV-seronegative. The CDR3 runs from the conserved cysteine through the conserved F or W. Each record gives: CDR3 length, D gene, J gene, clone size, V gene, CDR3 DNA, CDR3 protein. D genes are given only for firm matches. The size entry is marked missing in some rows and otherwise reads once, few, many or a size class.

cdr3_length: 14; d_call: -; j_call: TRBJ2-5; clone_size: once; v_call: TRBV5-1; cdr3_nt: TGCGCCAGCAGCGCGGCGACGTTCCAAGAGACCCAGTACTTC; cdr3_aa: CASSAATFQETQYF
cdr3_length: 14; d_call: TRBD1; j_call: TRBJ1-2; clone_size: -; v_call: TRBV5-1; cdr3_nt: TGCGCCAGCAGCGCCGGACAGGGCAACTATGGCTACACCTTC; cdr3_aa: CASSAGQGNYGYTF
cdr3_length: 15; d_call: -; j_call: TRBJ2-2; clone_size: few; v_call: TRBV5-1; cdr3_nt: TGCGCCAGCAGCCCGGGGATGGCGAACACCGGGGAGCTGTTTTTT; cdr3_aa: CASSPGMANTGELFF
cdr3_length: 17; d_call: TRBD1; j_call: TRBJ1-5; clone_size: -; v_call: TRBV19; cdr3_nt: TGTGCCAGTAGTATAGGGGGACAGGGTGTTGGTAATCAGCCCCAGCATTTT; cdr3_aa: CASSIGGQGVGNQPQHF
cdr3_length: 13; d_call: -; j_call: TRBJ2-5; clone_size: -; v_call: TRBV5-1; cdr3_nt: TGCGCCAGCAGCGCCTTTCGCCGGGAGACCCAGTACTTC; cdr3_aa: CASSAFRRETQYF
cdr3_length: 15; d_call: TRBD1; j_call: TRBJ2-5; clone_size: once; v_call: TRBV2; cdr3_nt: TGTGCCAGCAGAAGGACAGGTACTGTTCAAGAGACCCAGTACTTC; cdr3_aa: CASRRTGTVQETQYF
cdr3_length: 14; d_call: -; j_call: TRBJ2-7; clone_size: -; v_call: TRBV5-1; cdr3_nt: TGCGCCAGCAGCCCGGGACTTCCCGCGGACGAGCAGTACTTC; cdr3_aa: CASSPGLPADEQYF
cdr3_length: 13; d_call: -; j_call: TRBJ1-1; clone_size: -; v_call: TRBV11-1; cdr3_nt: TGTGCCAGCAGCCCAAATTCGGACACTGAAGCTTTCTTT; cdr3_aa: CASSPNSDTEAFF
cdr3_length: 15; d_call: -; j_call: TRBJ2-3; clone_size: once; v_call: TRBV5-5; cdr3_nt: TGTGCCAGCGAGCAGGGCCCAGGGCTCAAAGATACGCAGTATTTT; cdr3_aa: CASEQGPGLKDTQYF
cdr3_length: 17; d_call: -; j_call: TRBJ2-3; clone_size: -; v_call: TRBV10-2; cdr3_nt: TGCGCCAGCAGTGAGTCGACGAGAGGGGGGGGCACAGATACGCAGTATTTT; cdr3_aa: CASSESTRGGGTDTQYF
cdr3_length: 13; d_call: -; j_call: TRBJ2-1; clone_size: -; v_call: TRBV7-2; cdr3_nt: TGTGCCAGCAGCTTTCCCCAGGAGGCGAAGCAGTTCTTC; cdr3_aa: CASSFPQEAKQFF
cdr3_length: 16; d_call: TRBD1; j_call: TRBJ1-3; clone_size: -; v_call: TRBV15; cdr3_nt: TGTGCCACCAGCATAGGGGGCCCAAGGTCGGGAAACACCATATATTTT; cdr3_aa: CATSIGGPRSGNTIYF